This is a list of T cell receptor beta chains from one sample in a study of blood T cells in healthy people across ages. TCRdb re-called the 5' RACE reads through MiXCR, storing one row per CDR3 protein. The data show about 1.4 million distinct CDR3 sequences, approximately 63% seen once. Sequenced: blood. The receptor set was obtained from a man aged 18 to 30 in good health. Each CDR3 is given with its conserved first and last residue. Each record gives: CDR3 DNA, CDR3 protein, CDR3 length, J gene, D gene, clone size, V gene. D genes are given only for firm matches. Size is omitted from some rows. Given values are once, few, many or a class for expanded clones.

CDR3nt: TGTGCCAGCAGTTACTCGGGGAGGGACTACAATGAGCAGTTCTTC; CDR3aa: CASSYSGRDYNEQFF; len: 15; j_gene: TRBJ2-1; d_gene: TRBD2; abundance: few; v_gene: TRBV6-5
CDR3nt: TGTGCCATCAGCCCCGGGTCCTCAGATACGCAGTATTTT; CDR3aa: CAISPGSSDTQYF; len: 13; j_gene: TRBJ2-3; d_gene: .; abundance: once; v_gene: TRBV10-3
CDR3nt: TGCAGTGCTAGAGATACGAAGTACGAGCAGTACTTC; CDR3aa: CSARDTKYEQYF; len: 12; j_gene: TRBJ2-7; d_gene: .; abundance: .; v_gene: TRBV20-1
CDR3nt: TGTGCCAGCAGCCAAAAGACGGCCGGGTTCGAGCAGTACTTC; CDR3aa: CASSQKTAGFEQYF; len: 14; j_gene: TRBJ2-7; d_gene: .; abundance: .; v_gene: TRBV3-1
CDR3nt: TGCGCCAGCAGCCTGCGACTAGCGGGGGGCGACGAGCAGTACTTC; CDR3aa: CASSLRLAGGDEQYF; len: 15; j_gene: TRBJ2-7; d_gene: TRBD2; abundance: .; v_gene: TRBV4-3
CDR3nt: TGTGCCAGCAGTTACCAACTCAACAATGAGCAGTTCTTC; CDR3aa: CASSYQLNNEQFF; len: 13; j_gene: TRBJ2-1; d_gene: .; abundance: .; v_gene: TRBV6-6
CDR3nt: TGTGCCAGCAAACGGGACAGGGGAGTCGAGACCCAGTACTTC; CDR3aa: CASKRDRGVETQYF; len: 14; j_gene: TRBJ2-5; d_gene: TRBD1; abundance: .; v_gene: TRBV6-2/TRBV6-3
CDR3nt: TGCAGTGCTAGAGATTTTGGGGAGGCCTCAGAGACCCAGTACTTC; CDR3aa: CSARDFGEASETQYF; len: 15; j_gene: TRBJ2-5; d_gene: .; abundance: .; v_gene: TRBV20-1
CDR3nt: TGCAGTGCCTATCGGACTAACTATAATGAGCAGTTCTTC; CDR3aa: CSAYRTNYNEQFF; len: 13; j_gene: TRBJ2-1; d_gene: .; abundance: .; v_gene: TRBV20-1
CDR3nt: TGTGCCACCAGACATGGAGATAATTCACCCCTCCACTTT; CDR3aa: CATRHGDNSPLHF; len: 13; j_gene: TRBJ1-6; d_gene: .; abundance: few; v_gene: TRBV15
CDR3nt: TGCAGCGTTGAAGTGGGGACAGTGGGAGAGACCCAGTACTTC; CDR3aa: CSVEVGTVGETQYF; len: 14; j_gene: TRBJ2-5; d_gene: TRBD1; abundance: .; v_gene: TRBV29-1
CDR3nt: TGCAGTGCTAGACAGGACCTTAGCAATCAGCCCCAGCATTTT; CDR3aa: CSARQDLSNQPQHF; len: 14; j_gene: TRBJ1-5; d_gene: .; abundance: .; v_gene: TRBV20-1
CDR3nt: TGTGCCAGCAGGGCTAGCGTTAACAATGAGCAGTTCTTC; CDR3aa: CASRASVNNEQFF; len: 13; j_gene: TRBJ2-1; d_gene: .; abundance: .; v_gene: TRBV2
CDR3nt: TGTGCCAGCAGCATGGACAGAGAACAAGAGACCCAGTACTTC; CDR3aa: CASSMDREQETQYF; len: 14; j_gene: TRBJ2-5; d_gene: .; abundance: .; v_gene: TRBV28
CDR3nt: TGTGCCAGCAGTTTATTGGTCAGGGCAGGGTCACCCCTCCACTTT; CDR3aa: CASSLLVRAGSPLHF; len: 15; j_gene: TRBJ1-6; d_gene: .; abundance: .; v_gene: TRBV27
CDR3nt: TGCGCCAGCAGCCAACTGTTTATGGGACCCCCATCCACAGATACGCAGTATTTT; CDR3aa: CASSQLFMGPPSTDTQYF; len: 18; j_gene: TRBJ2-3; d_gene: .; abundance: few; v_gene: TRBV4-3
CDR3nt: TGTGCCAGCGCAACCTCGACGGCTACCTACGAGCAGTACTTC; CDR3aa: CASATSTATYEQYF; len: 14; j_gene: TRBJ2-7; d_gene: .; abundance: .; v_gene: TRBV10-3
CDR3nt: TGTGCCAGCAGTGATGGGACGGTCTCACCCTCCTACAATGAGCAGTTCTTC; CDR3aa: CASSDGTVSPSYNEQFF; len: 17; j_gene: TRBJ2-1; d_gene: .; abundance: .; v_gene: TRBV12-3/TRBV12-4
CDR3nt: TGTGCCAGCAGGTCCGGGACAGCTACAATTAATGAGCAGTTCTTC; CDR3aa: CASRSGTATINEQFF; len: 15; j_gene: TRBJ2-1; d_gene: TRBD1; abundance: .; v_gene: TRBV2
CDR3nt: TGTGCCAGCAGCTGGGTTCCGGGACAGTACGAAGCTTTCTTT; CDR3aa: CASSWVPGQYEAFF; len: 14; j_gene: TRBJ1-1; d_gene: TRBD1; abundance: .; v_gene: TRBV5-5
CDR3nt: TGTGCCAGCAGAGGTAACTCTGGGGCCAACGTCCTGACTTTC; CDR3aa: CASRGNSGANVLTF; len: 14; j_gene: TRBJ2-6; d_gene: .; abundance: few; v_gene: TRBV12-3/TRBV12-4
CDR3nt: TGCAGCGTTGAATCGGTAGCCGTGTACCAAGAGACCCAGTTCTTC; CDR3aa: CSVESVAVYQETQFF; len: 15; j_gene: TRBJ2-1; d_gene: .; abundance: .; v_gene: TRBV29-1
CDR3nt: .; CDR3aa: CASSFFGQPQHF; len: 12; j_gene: TRBJ1-5; d_gene: .; abundance: few; v_gene: TRBV27
CDR3nt: TGCAGTGCTGGGGTGAGGGGGGGGATATACAATGAGCAGTTCTTC; CDR3aa: CSAGVRGGIYNEQFF; len: 15; j_gene: TRBJ2-1; d_gene: .; abundance: few; v_gene: TRBV20-1
CDR3nt: TGCAGCGTTGGGGTAACCAGGCGACCTACCGGGCCAGATACGCAGTATTTT; CDR3aa: CSVGVTRRPTGPDTQYF; len: 17; j_gene: TRBJ2-3; d_gene: .; abundance: .; v_gene: TRBV29-1
CDR3nt: TGTGCCAGCAGTGATGGAGGGGGGGAGAACACTGAAGCTTTCTTT; CDR3aa: CASSDGGGENTEAFF; len: 15; j_gene: TRBJ1-1; d_gene: .; abundance: few; v_gene: TRBV25-1
CDR3nt: TGTGCCAGCAGCCGGGACCTGGACAGGCTTGATGGCTACACCTTC; CDR3aa: CASSRDLDRLDGYTF; len: 15; j_gene: TRBJ1-2; d_gene: TRBD1; abundance: few; v_gene: TRBV27
CDR3nt: TGTGCCAGCAGCTCAAGACAGGCCGACCTCCTCTCTGGAAACACCATATATTTT; CDR3aa: CASSSRQADLLSGNTIYF; len: 18; j_gene: TRBJ1-3; d_gene: .; abundance: .; v_gene: TRBV7-2
CDR3nt: TGCAGCGTGGGGAGGAGTGAGCAGTTCTTC; CDR3aa: CSVGRSEQFF; len: 10; j_gene: TRBJ2-1; d_gene: .; abundance: few; v_gene: TRBV29-1
CDR3nt: TGTGCCAGCAGCTGGCGGGACACCTACGAGCAGTACTTC; CDR3aa: CASSWRDTYEQYF; len: 13; j_gene: TRBJ2-7; d_gene: .; abundance: .; v_gene: TRBV7-7
CDR3nt: TGTGCCAGCAGTGGGGGGTCGAACTATGGCTACACCTTC; CDR3aa: CASSGGSNYGYTF; len: 13; j_gene: TRBJ1-2; d_gene: .; abundance: .; v_gene: TRBV21-1
CDR3nt: TGTGCCAGCAGCCTTTGGACGGGGGAGAACACTGAAGCTTTCTTC; CDR3aa: CASSLWTGENTEAFF; len: 15; j_gene: TRBJ2-1; d_gene: .; abundance: .; v_gene: TRBV7-2
CDR3nt: TGCAGTGCTAGAGTCCGGGACAGGGCTGGCGGCTACACCTTC; CDR3aa: CSARVRDRAGGYTF; len: 14; j_gene: TRBJ1-2; d_gene: TRBD1; abundance: .; v_gene: TRBV20-1
CDR3nt: TGCAGTGCTAGGAAAAGCAATGAGCAGTTCTTC; CDR3aa: CSARKSNEQFF; len: 11; j_gene: TRBJ2-1; d_gene: .; abundance: once; v_gene: TRBV20-1
CDR3nt: TGCGCCACTAAGGTCTGGACAGGGAGGGAGACCCAGTACTTC; CDR3aa: CATKVWTGRETQYF; len: 14; j_gene: TRBJ2-5; d_gene: TRBD1; abundance: few; v_gene: TRBV5-1
CDR3nt: TGCAGTCCCAGGGAAGAAAATTCACCCCTCCACTTT; CDR3aa: CSPREENSPLHF; len: 12; j_gene: TRBJ1-6; d_gene: .; abundance: once; v_gene: TRBV20-1
CDR3nt: TGCGCCAGCAGCTTGGGTCACCTTCAGAGGACCGGGGAGCTGTTTTTT; CDR3aa: CASSLGHLQRTGELFF; len: 16; j_gene: TRBJ2-2; d_gene: .; abundance: .; v_gene: TRBV5-1
CDR3nt: TGTGCCAGCAGTGGCCGGGACAGAATCACAGATACGCAGTATTTT; CDR3aa: CASSGRDRITDTQYF; len: 15; j_gene: TRBJ2-3; d_gene: TRBD1; abundance: .; v_gene: TRBV6-1
CDR3nt: TGTGCCACCCGAAGAGCGGGAACCTTCCACGAGCAGTACTTC; CDR3aa: CATRRAGTFHEQYF; len: 14; j_gene: TRBJ2-7; d_gene: TRBD2; abundance: .; v_gene: TRBV13
CDR3nt: TGCAGTGCTCCGGGAGTGAATGAGCAGTTCTTC; CDR3aa: CSAPGVNEQFF; len: 11; j_gene: TRBJ2-1; d_gene: .; abundance: .; v_gene: TRBV20-1